What follows are 12 T cell receptor beta chains derived from one specimen sequenced in a study of tumor-infiltrating lymphocytes in localized non-small cell lung cancer. Measured with immunoSEQ multiplex PCR; TCRdb has only the in-frame clones, and not every one. The table includes some 9,900 clones, around four fifths detected once. The sequenced sample consisted of uninvolved lung tissue not adjacent to the tumor. The receptor source for this set is a human donor with non-small cell lung cancer.

This chain connects TRBV5-4 to TRBJ1-1, with D perhaps matching TRBD1 (5 bases). In germline, CDR1 is SGHNT, CDR2 YYREEE (reference sequence). CDR3 length equals 14 residues. Deletions cut 1 base from V and 5 bases from J, with 12 bases between. The CDR3 DNA is TGTGCCAGCAGCTTGCCAGGGCGATATACTGAAGCTTTCTTT. Its translation: CASSLPGRYTEAFF.

The rearrangement joins TRBV6-5 to TRBJ1-5, with TRBD1 matching 8 bases. V lost 5 bases to trimming and J lost 8 bases; unmatched junction nucleotides: 8. Germline V gene sequence: CDR1 MNHEY, CDR2 SVGAGI. The CDR3 extends over 14 amino acids. The CDR3 loop reads CASSTSGGVKPQHF. CDR3 nucleotide sequence: TGTGCCAGCAGTACGTCAGGGGGCGTGAAGCCCCAGCATTTT.

V and J are TRBV5-6 and TRBJ2-1; TRBD1 is a possible D gene (6 bases). The V and J ends lost 3 bases and 12 bases respectively, with 22 bases between them. Per germline, CDR1 SGHDT and CDR2 YYEEEE. The CDR3 runs to 15 residues. CDR3 bases: TGTGCCAGCAGCTCTCGAGGGTGGGGGCTGTTGGGGCAGTTCTTC. Amino acid sequence: CASSSRGWGLLGQFF.

The chain combines TRBV7-9 with TRBJ1-1; TRBD1 might be the D (6 bases). V dropped 4 bases and J dropped 1 base, with 13 bases sitting between them. CDR1 is SEHNR and CDR2 is FQNEAQ in the germline V gene (reference sequence). This CDR3 is 15 amino acids long. This chain's CDR3 is CASSSRGGENTEAFF. CDR3 nucleotides: TGTGCCAGCAGCTCCCGAGGGGGGGAGAACACTGAAGCTTTCTTT.

This clone was observed a handful of times. V is TRBV5-6 and J is TRBJ2-2, with unresolved D. CDR3 length: 12 residues. Germline V CDR1 and CDR2: SGHDT, YYEEEE. V lost 4 bases and J 7 bases, leaving 8 bases between the germline ends. CDR3 region: CASSRWRGELFF. As DNA, the CDR3 is TGTGCCAGCAGCCGATGGCGCGGGGAGCTGTTTTTT.

This rearrangement joins TRBV2 to TRBJ1-6; TRBD1 matches 7 bases. The V and J ends lost 6 bases and 6 bases, in that order; junction bases with no gene match: 8. The CDR3 length is 15 residues. The germline V gene has CDR1 SNHLY and CDR2 FYNNEI. CDR3 DNA: TGTGCCAGCAGGACCCGGGACAGTTTTAATTCACCCCTCCACTTT. Translation gives CASRTRDSFNSPLHF.

This clone was picked up a small number of times. This chain uses TRBV20-1 with TRBJ2-4; D is uncertain. Trimming removed 6 bases from V and 2 bases from J, with 2 bases in between. This CDR3 is built from 10 residues. Per the germline V gene, CDR1 is DFQATT and CDR2 is SNEGSKA (reference sequence). The CDR3 nucleotides read TGCAGTGCGTCCAAAAACATTCAGTACTTC. This encodes CSASKNIQYF.

The gene calls are TRBV7-2 and TRBJ2-7; 8 bases fit TRBD2. Germline CDR1 SGHTA, CDR2 FQGNSA. The CDR3 loop spans 14 amino acids. The CDR3 is CASSLWGGAGDFSV. CDR3 sequence (DNA): TGTGCCAGCAGCCTCTGGGGGGGAGCGGGAGATTTCAGCGTC.

This clone has only a few counts. The CDR3 coding sequence is TGTGCCAGTAGTCAGACAGGGTATCAATCGGCCCAGTACTTC. Amino acids: CASSQTGYQSAQYF. The V gene is TRBV19, the J gene TRBJ2-5, with TRBD1 matching over 7 bases. The CDR3 loop spans 14 amino acids. Trimming took 5 bases from V and 9 from J; bases not matched to a gene: 12. Germline CDR1 reads LNHDA; CDR2 reads SQIVND (reference sequence).

This chain connects TRBV28 to TRBJ2-2; D is ambiguous. The CDR3 sequence is 12 residues long. The germline gives CDR1 MDHEN, CDR2 SYDVKM. Trimming took off 6 bases at V and 8 bases at J, with 10 bases between the two ends. In nucleotides, the CDR3 is TGTGCCAGCAGGGTACAGACAGGGGAGCTGTTTTTT. It is translated as CASRVQTGELFF.

The rearrangement uses TRBV11-2 and TRBJ1-1; D may be TRBD1 (6 bases). The ends were cut back, 6 bases at V and 1 base at J, with 18 bases in the middle. This CDR3 has 16 amino acids. Germline CDR1 and CDR2: SGHAT and FQNNGV. The CDR3 sequence: CASSQGPGLGNTEAFF. The CDR3, as DNA: TGTGCCAGCAGTCAGGGGCCCGGGCTGGGGAACACTGAAGCTTTCTTT. Based on the CDR3 plus reference TRBV11-2 and TRBJ1-1, the full variable domain is EAGVAQSPRYKIIEKRQSVAFWCNPISGHATLYWYQQILGQGPKLLIQFQNNGVVDDSQLPKDRFSAERLKGVDSTLKIQPAKLEDSAVYLCASSQGPGLGNTEAFFGQGTRLTVV.

By its share, this clone is medium-sized. This chain connects TRBV5-1 to TRBJ1-4; a weak D match, TRBD1 (5 bases). The germline gives CDR1 SGHRS, CDR2 YFSETQ. V gave up 4 bases and J gave up 4 bases, with 11 bases separating them. This CDR3 is built from 14 residues. The CDR3 region is CASSTGHVNEKLFF. The CDR3 coding sequence is TGCGCCAGCAGCACCGGACACGTTAATGAAAAACTGTTTTTT.